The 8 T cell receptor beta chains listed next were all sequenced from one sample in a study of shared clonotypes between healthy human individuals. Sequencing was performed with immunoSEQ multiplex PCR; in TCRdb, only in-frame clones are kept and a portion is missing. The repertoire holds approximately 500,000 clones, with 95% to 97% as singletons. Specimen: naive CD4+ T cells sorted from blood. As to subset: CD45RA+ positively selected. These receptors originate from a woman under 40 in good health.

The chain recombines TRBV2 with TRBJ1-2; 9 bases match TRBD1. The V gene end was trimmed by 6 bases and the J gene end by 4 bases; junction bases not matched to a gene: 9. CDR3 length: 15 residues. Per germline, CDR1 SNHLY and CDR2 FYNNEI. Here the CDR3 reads CASRGQGVAGYGYTF. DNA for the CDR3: TGTGCCAGCAGGGGACAGGGCGTTGCAGGCTATGGCTACACCTTC.

The CDR3 reads CASSFADTSGFGELFF. The CDR3, as DNA: TGTGCCAGCAGTTTTGCGGATACTAGCGGTTTCGGGGAGCTGTTTTTT. The chain is built from TRBV6-5 and TRBJ2-2, with 8 bases aligning to TRBD2. The CDR3 totals 16 residues. The J segment lost 7 bases and the V segment lost 4 bases, leaving 11 bases of the junction unmatched. In germline, CDR1 is MNHEY, CDR2 SVGAGI.

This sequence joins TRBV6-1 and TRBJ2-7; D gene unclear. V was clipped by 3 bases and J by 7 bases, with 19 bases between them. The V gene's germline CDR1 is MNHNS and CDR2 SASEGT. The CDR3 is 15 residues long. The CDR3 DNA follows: TGTGCCAGCAGTGATAGTCAGGACGGCCCTTGGGAGCAGTACTTC. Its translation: CASSDSQDGPWEQYF.

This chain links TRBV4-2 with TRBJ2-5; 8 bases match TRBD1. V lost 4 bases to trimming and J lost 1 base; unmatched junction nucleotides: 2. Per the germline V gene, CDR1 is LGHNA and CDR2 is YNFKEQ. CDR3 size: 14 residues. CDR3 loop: CASSLGQGQETQYF. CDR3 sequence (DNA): TGTGCCAGCAGCCTTGGACAGGGCCAAGAGACCCAGTACTTC.

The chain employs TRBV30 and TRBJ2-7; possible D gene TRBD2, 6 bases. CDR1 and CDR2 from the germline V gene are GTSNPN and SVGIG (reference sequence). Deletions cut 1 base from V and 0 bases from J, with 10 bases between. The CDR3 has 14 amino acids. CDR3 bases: TGTGCCTGGAGTGCCGGGGGTTACTCCTACGAGCAGTACTTC. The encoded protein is CAWSAGGYSYEQYF.

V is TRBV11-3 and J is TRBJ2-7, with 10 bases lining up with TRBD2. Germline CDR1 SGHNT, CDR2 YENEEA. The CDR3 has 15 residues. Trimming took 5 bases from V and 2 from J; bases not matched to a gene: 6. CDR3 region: CASSPSTSGTYEQYF. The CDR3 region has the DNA TGTGCCAGCAGCCCCAGCACTAGCGGGACCTACGAGCAGTACTTC.

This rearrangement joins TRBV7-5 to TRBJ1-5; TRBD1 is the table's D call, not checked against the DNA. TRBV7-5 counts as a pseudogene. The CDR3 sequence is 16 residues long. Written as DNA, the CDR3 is TGTGTCAGAAGCTTAGCCCCCCAGATATGCAATCAGCCCCAGCATTTT. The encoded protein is CVRSLAPQICNQPQHF.

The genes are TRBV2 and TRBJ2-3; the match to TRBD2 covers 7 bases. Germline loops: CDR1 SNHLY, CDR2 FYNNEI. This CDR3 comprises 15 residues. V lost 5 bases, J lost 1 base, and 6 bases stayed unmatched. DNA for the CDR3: TGTGCCAGCAGTCTCCGGACTAGGGGCACAGATACGCAGTATTTT. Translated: CASSLRTRGTDTQYF.